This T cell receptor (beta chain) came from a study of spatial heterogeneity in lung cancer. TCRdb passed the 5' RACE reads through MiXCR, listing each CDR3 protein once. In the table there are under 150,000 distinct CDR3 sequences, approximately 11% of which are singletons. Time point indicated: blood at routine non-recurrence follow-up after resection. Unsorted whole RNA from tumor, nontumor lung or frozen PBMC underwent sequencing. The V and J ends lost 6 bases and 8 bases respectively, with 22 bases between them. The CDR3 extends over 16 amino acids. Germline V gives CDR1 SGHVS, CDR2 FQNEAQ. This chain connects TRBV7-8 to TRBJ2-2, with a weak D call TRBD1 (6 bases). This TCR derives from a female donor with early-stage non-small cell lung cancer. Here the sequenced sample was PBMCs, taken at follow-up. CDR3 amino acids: CASRSPRQASRGELFF. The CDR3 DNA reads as TGTGCCAGCAGGAGCCCTCGACAGGCTTCCAGGGGGGAGCTGTTTTTT.